This T cell receptor (beta chain) was recovered during a study of PD-1 blockade in classical Hodgkin lymphoma. Overall study findings and caveats: Diminished baseline TCR diversity has been reported in newly diagnosed patients relative to healthy donors. Those starting nivolumab under 1 year post-ASCT were excluded.

V lost 3 bases and J lost 2, with 11 bases in between. This CDR3 contains 14 residues. Germline lookup yields CDR1 SGHDT and CDR2 YYEEEE. Profiled with immunoSEQ multiplex PCR; TCRdb holds only in-frame clones, not every one. The sample consists of around 13,000 clones, 65% to 85% of them appearing once. About this clone: Its antigen is currently unknown.

Relapse was seen in all patients after autologous stem cell transplantation, and brentuximab vedotin exposure was variable. The investigators isolated CD8+ T cells from thawed PBMCs using magnetic negative selection. This clonotype was obtained from a human donor with classical Hodgkin lymphoma. This rearrangement joins TRBV5-6 to TRBJ1-1, with a weak D call TRBD1 (6 bases). The input for sequencing was CD8+ T cells from blood, taken at baseline. The CDR3 spells CASSSGTFNTEAFF. The CDR3 DNA sequence: TGTGCCAGCAGCTCGGGGACATTTAACACTGAAGCTTTCTTT.